The rows below give T cell receptor beta chains drawn from one sample of a study of T cells in tuberculosis. Produced via immunoSEQ multiplex PCR; TCRdb's table is partial and in-frame only. This table has about 34,000 clones, about 97% appearing once. Sequencing used PBMCs. These TCRs come from a donor between 5 and 29 years old with latent tuberculosis or without tuberculosis infection. The CDR3 runs from the conserved cysteine through the conserved F or W. A D gene is named only where the DNA matches it firmly. Size values are once, few and many counts, or a class for expanded clones, and some rows have none.

D | J | size | V | DNA | CDR3
TRBD1 | TRBJ2-6 | . | TRBV29-1 | TGCAGCGTCACCGACAGGGGGCTTGGTGGGGCCAACGTCCTGACTTTC | CSVTDRGLGGANVLTF
TRBD1 | TRBJ2-7 | . | TRBV6-1 | TGTGCCAGCAGTGGATGGACAGGCTACGAGCAGTACTTC | CASSGWTGYEQYF
. | TRBJ1-1 | . | TRBV7-2 | TGTGCCAGCAGTTTACGGGGTAACACTGAAGCTTTCTTT | CASSLRGNTEAFF
. | TRBJ1-1 | once | TRBV5-1 | TGCGCCAGCAGCTTTCTTTCCAAGAGGACTGAAGCTTTCTTT | CASSFLSKRTEAFF
TRBD1 | TRBJ2-7 | . | TRBV27 | TGTGCCAGCAGTTTATTCACAGGGGGTACCCACGAGCAGTACTTC | CASSLFTGGTHEQYF
TRBD1 | TRBJ2-3 | . | TRBV30 | TGTGCCTGGAGTGTGGGACAGACCACGCAGTATTTT | CAWSVGQTTQYF
TRBD2 | TRBJ2-1 | . | TRBV11-3 | TGTGCCAGCAGCTCCCGTTCGGGCGGGAGGGCCCATGAGCAGTTCTTC | CASSSRSGGRAHEQFF
. | TRBJ2-2 | . | TRBV7-3 | TGTGCCAGCAGCTTAAATACTGGGAACACCGGGGAGCTGTTTTTT | CASSLNTGNTGELFF
TRBD1 | TRBJ1-1 | . | TRBV29-1 | TGCAGCGTTGTTTGGGACAGGGGTGGTGAAGCTTTCTTT | CSVVWDRGGEAFF
. | TRBJ1-2 | . | TRBV2 | TGTGCCAGCAGTGAAATGTTGGCACCCCCCTATGGCTACACCTTC | CASSEMLAPPYGYTF
. | TRBJ2-7 | . | TRBV6-6 | TGTGCCAGCAGTTACCCGGACCAGGGATTCTCCTACGAGCAGTACTTC | CASSYPDQGFSYEQYF
. | TRBJ1-3 | . | TRBV9 | TGTGCCAGCAGGTCAGGGGGAAACACCATATATTTT | CASRSGGNTIYF
TRBD1 | TRBJ2-4 | . | TRBV5-1 | TGCGCCAGCAGTCCAAGGGGTCAGGGGGTCGGAGACATTCAGTACTTC | CASSPRGQGVGDIQYF
. | TRBJ2-7 | . | TRBV18 | TGTGCCAGCTCACCTCAATCATACGAGCAGTACTTC | CASSPQSYEQYF
. | TRBJ1-2 | . | TRBV11-2 | TGTGCCAGCAGCTTAAAGTTGCAGGGGTATGGCTACACCTTC | CASSLKLQGYGYTF
. | TRBJ2-1 | . | TRBV19 | TGTGCCAGTAGTGGAGTCGGGGGCTACAATGAGCAGTTCTTC | CASSGVGGYNEQFF
. | TRBJ2-2 | . | TRBV5-1 | TGCGCCAGCAGCGAACGGGGTACCGGGGAGCTGTTTTTT | CASSERGTGELFF
. | TRBJ2-1 | . | TRBV5-4 | TGTGCCAGCAGCCCCCCCGGGCTAGCGAGGGACTACAATGAGCAGTTCTTC | CASSPPGLARDYNEQFF
. | TRBJ2-1 | . | TRBV5-1 | TGCGCCAGCAGCTTCCCGGAGGGTCCTATGAGTGAGCAGTTCTTC | CASSFPEGPMSEQFF
TRBD1 | TRBJ2-1 | . | TRBV2 | TGTGCCAGCAGTGAGGAGACAGGGGGGGAGCAGTTCTTC | CASSEETGGEQFF
. | TRBJ2-2 | . | TRBV5-1 | TGCGCCAGCAGCTGGGGACTTACCCGGAACACCGGGGAGCTGTTTTTT | CASSWGLTRNTGELFF
. | TRBJ2-7 | . | TRBV28 | TGTGCCAGCAGCCGAACGGGACACAACTCCTACGAGCAGTACTTC | CASSRTGHNSYEQYF
. | TRBJ1-5 | . | TRBV15 | TGTGCCACCAGCAGAGATTTCAACAATCAGCCCCAGCATTTT | CATSRDFNNQPQHF
TRBD2 | TRBJ2-1 | . | TRBV4-1 | TGCGCCAGCAGCCAAGATCTCGCTAGCGGAAGTGAGCAGTTCTTC | CASSQDLASGSEQFF
TRBD2 | TRBJ2-1 | . | TRBV7-6 | TGTGCCAGCAGCTTAGCTCTAGCGGGAGGCTACAATGAGCAGTTCTTC | CASSLALAGGYNEQFF
. | TRBJ2-5 | . | TRBV5-1 | TGCGCCAGCAGCCTACGGGGGGACACCCAAGAGACCCAGTACTTC | CASSLRGDTQETQYF
TRBD1 | TRBJ2-3 | . | TRBV5-6 | TGTGCCAGCAGCTTCCCTGAAACAGGGGGAACTGGCACAGATACGCAGTATTTT | CASSFPETGGTGTDTQYF
. | TRBJ2-5 | . | TRBV11-2 | TGTGCCAGCAACCACAGGCCTAGGGGGGGAGAGACCCAGTACTTC | CASNHRPRGGETQYF
. | TRBJ1-1 | . | TRBV5-1 | TGCGCCAGCAGAGGAGGTCTTAGGGGGACTGAAGCTTTCTTT | CASRGGLRGTEAFF
. | TRBJ2-7 | . | TRBV20-1 | TGCAGTGCTAGAGATCTCGACGAGCAGTACTTC | CSARDLDEQYF
TRBD2 | TRBJ2-1 | . | TRBV4-2 | TGTGCCAGCAGCCAACTAGCGGGGGGACCCAATGAGCAGTTCTTC | CASSQLAGGPNEQFF
. | TRBJ2-7 | . | TRBV5-1 | TGCGCCAGCAGCCGTCGGGGTGGCTCCTACGAGCAGTACTTC | CASSRRGGSYEQYF
. | TRBJ2-7 | . | TRBV27 | TGTGCCAGCAGTTTAGGGGGGACTCCACTCTACGAGCAGTACTTC | CASSLGGTPLYEQYF
. | TRBJ1-2 | . | TRBV2 | TGTGCCAGCACACTCGGACAGCAGATTAACTATGGCTACACCTTC | CASTLGQQINYGYTF
TRBD1 | TRBJ2-5 | . | TRBV6-1 | TGTGCCAGCGGACAGGGTGGAGAGACCCAGTACTTC | CASGQGGETQYF
TRBD1 | TRBJ2-7 | few | TRBV27 | TGTGCCAGCAGACCGACAGGGGTGGTCTACGAGCAGTACTTC | CASRPTGVVYEQYF
. | TRBJ1-5 | . | TRBV19 | TGTGCCAGTAGATTCCGGCGAGGGGGATATCTCAGCAATCAGCCCCAGCATTTT | CASRFRRGGYLSNQPQHF
. | TRBJ2-7 | once | TRBV7-8 | TGTGCCAGCAGCTTATGGGGGCGCGAGCAGTACTTC | CASSLWGREQYF
. | TRBJ1-2 | . | TRBV19 | TGTGCCAGTAGTATTAGGACTCAGAACGGCTATGGCTACACCTTC | CASSIRTQNGYGYTF
. | TRBJ1-2 | . | TRBV7-9 | TGTGCCAGCAGCTTTCTGGTCGGGACACAGAACTATGGCTACACCTTC | CASSFLVGTQNYGYTF
TRBD2 | TRBJ2-5 | . | TRBV6-6 | TGTGCCAGCAGTTCGCGTGGGACTACCCAAGAGACCCAGTACTTC | CASSSRGTTQETQYF
. | TRBJ1-1 | . | TRBV4-2 | TGTGCCAGCAGCCAACCGAGTTCGGGATTTCGGAACACTGAAGCTTTCTTT | CASSQPSSGFRNTEAFF
TRBD1 | TRBJ2-1 | . | TRBV14 | TGTGCCAGCAGCCAGGGAGACAGGGCGGGTCACAATGAGCAGTTCTTC | CASSQGDRAGHNEQFF
. | TRBJ2-1 | . | TRBV9 | TGTGCCAGCAGCGTAGAGACACTTGCCTACAATGAGCAGTTCTTC | CASSVETLAYNEQFF